The rows below give T cell receptor beta chains drawn from one sample of a study of identical twins. A single record per CDR3 protein comes from TCRdb applying MiXCR to the 5' RACE reads. The data contain 500,000 or so distinct CDR3 sequences, about 20% of them seen just once; the ten biggest clones take up approximately 0.95%. This sample was shared with a second study, whose subject was T cells expressing NK-cell markers.

The sample was CD4+ T cells sorted from blood. Source of these receptors: a woman between 18 and 29 years old in good health. Each CDR3 is given with its conserved first and last residue. Fields, in order: CDR3 DNA, CDR3 protein, clone size, V gene, D gene, CDR3 length, J gene. The D gene is left open where the match is weak. Where a row states a size, it is once, few, many or the class of an expanded clone; other rows omit it.

cdr3_nt: TGTGCCAGCAGCTTCGCCAGTGGTGTCGTCTCTGAAGCTTTCTTT
cdr3_aa: CASSFASGVVSEAFF
clone_size: many
v_call: TRBV7-9
d_call: .
cdr3_length: 15
j_call: TRBJ1-1

cdr3_nt: TGCAGCACAAGGGGGCACCATGAGCAGTTCTTC
cdr3_aa: CSTRGHHEQFF
clone_size: .
v_call: TRBV29-1
d_call: TRBD1
cdr3_length: 11
j_call: TRBJ2-1

cdr3_nt: TGTGCCAGCAGCTTAGTTAGGTTGGGAAAAAACATTCAGTACTTC
cdr3_aa: CASSLVRLGKNIQYF
clone_size: .
v_call: TRBV7-2
d_call: .
cdr3_length: 15
j_call: TRBJ2-4

cdr3_nt: TGTGCCAGCAGTCTATATTGGACAGGGGGACCCTACGAGCAGTACTTC
cdr3_aa: CASSLYWTGGPYEQYF
clone_size: few
v_call: TRBV12-3/TRBV12-4
d_call: TRBD1
cdr3_length: 16
j_call: TRBJ2-7

cdr3_nt: TGTGCCAGCAGCCAAGGGGACTATGGCTACACCTTC
cdr3_aa: CASSQGDYGYTF
clone_size: many
v_call: TRBV3-1
d_call: .
cdr3_length: 12
j_call: TRBJ1-2

cdr3_nt: TGTGCCAGCAGTGGTTGGGAGCCTGGGCAGTTCTTC
cdr3_aa: CASSGWEPGQFF
clone_size: few
v_call: TRBV2
d_call: .
cdr3_length: 12
j_call: TRBJ2-1

cdr3_nt: TGTGCCAGCAGCGCCACTAGCGTCGACACCGGGGAGCTGTTTTTT
cdr3_aa: CASSATSVDTGELFF
clone_size: few
v_call: TRBV9
d_call: TRBD2
cdr3_length: 15
j_call: TRBJ2-2

cdr3_nt: TGCGCCAGCAGTCCTTTAGGACTTTTCCAAGAGACCCAGTACTTC
cdr3_aa: CASSPLGLFQETQYF
clone_size: .
v_call: TRBV10-2
d_call: .
cdr3_length: 15
j_call: TRBJ2-5

cdr3_nt: TGTGCCACGGGAGGGGGTGCTAATGAAAAACTGTTTTTT
cdr3_aa: CATGGGANEKLFF
clone_size: .
v_call: TRBV15
d_call: .
cdr3_length: 13
j_call: TRBJ1-4

cdr3_nt: TGTGCCACCAGCAGAGGGTCGTGGGACAATGAGCAGTTCTTC
cdr3_aa: CATSRGSWDNEQFF
clone_size: many
v_call: TRBV15
d_call: .
cdr3_length: 14
j_call: TRBJ2-1

cdr3_nt: TGTGCCAGCAGCCCACTCCACTCAAACTATGGCTACACCTTC
cdr3_aa: CASSPLHSNYGYTF
clone_size: few
v_call: TRBV5-6
d_call: .
cdr3_length: 14
j_call: TRBJ1-2

cdr3_nt: TGTGCCAGCAGCACCAATAGAGAGACCCAGTACTTC
cdr3_aa: CASSTNRETQYF
clone_size: .
v_call: TRBV14
d_call: .
cdr3_length: 12
j_call: TRBJ2-5

cdr3_nt: TGTGCCACCCGTAACACAGATACGCAGTATTTT
cdr3_aa: CATRNTDTQYF
clone_size: .
v_call: TRBV24-1
d_call: .
cdr3_length: 11
j_call: TRBJ2-3

cdr3_nt: TGTGCCAGCAGTTACGCCAGGCCTTCCACTGAAGCTTTCTTT
cdr3_aa: CASSYARPSTEAFF
clone_size: .
v_call: TRBV6-5
d_call: .
cdr3_length: 14
j_call: TRBJ1-1

cdr3_nt: TGCAGTGCTAGAGAAAACAGGGGTTTTTCGATGAGGGAGCAGTACTTC
cdr3_aa: CSARENRGFSMREQYF
clone_size: .
v_call: TRBV20-1
d_call: TRBD1
cdr3_length: 16
j_call: TRBJ2-7

cdr3_nt: TGTGCCAGCGCCTCCGGGACGGCCAACACTGAAGCTTTCTTT
cdr3_aa: CASASGTANTEAFF
clone_size: few
v_call: TRBV6-1
d_call: .
cdr3_length: 14
j_call: TRBJ1-1

cdr3_nt: TGTGCCATCAGCGGACAGGGTTTCACAGATACGCAGTATTTT
cdr3_aa: CAISGQGFTDTQYF
clone_size: .
v_call: TRBV10-3
d_call: TRBD1
cdr3_length: 14
j_call: TRBJ2-3

cdr3_nt: TGTGCCAGCAGGTCCCGAGCGGGTCTGGAGACCCAGTACTTC
cdr3_aa: CASRSRAGLETQYF
clone_size: few
v_call: TRBV6-2/TRBV6-3
d_call: .
cdr3_length: 14
j_call: TRBJ2-5

cdr3_nt: TGTGCCAGCAGCGTAAGGACGGGAGAGACCCAGTACTTC
cdr3_aa: CASSVRTGETQYF
clone_size: many
v_call: TRBV9
d_call: .
cdr3_length: 13
j_call: TRBJ2-5

cdr3_nt: TGCAGCGTTAGAACGGGACTAGCGAGAGGATCCGAGCAGTACTTC
cdr3_aa: CSVRTGLARGSEQYF
clone_size: .
v_call: TRBV29-1
d_call: TRBD2
cdr3_length: 15
j_call: TRBJ2-7

cdr3_nt: TGTGCCAGCTCAACCGGGACAGGGGACGAGCAGTACTTC
cdr3_aa: CASSTGTGDEQYF
clone_size: .
v_call: TRBV18
d_call: TRBD1
cdr3_length: 13
j_call: TRBJ2-7

cdr3_nt: TGCAGTGCTATTGACATATCGGGGTTTCGAAATTCACCCCTCCACTTT
cdr3_aa: CSAIDISGFRNSPLHF
clone_size: few
v_call: TRBV20-1
d_call: .
cdr3_length: 16
j_call: TRBJ1-6

cdr3_nt: TGTGCCATCAGTGAGTGGGACGGTGAAGCTTTCTTT
cdr3_aa: CAISEWDGEAFF
clone_size: .
v_call: TRBV10-3
d_call: .
cdr3_length: 12
j_call: TRBJ1-1

cdr3_nt: TGTGCCATTTCCCCTAGCATACCCGGCACAGATACGCAGTATTTT
cdr3_aa: CAISPSIPGTDTQYF
clone_size: .
v_call: TRBV10-3
d_call: .
cdr3_length: 15
j_call: TRBJ2-3

cdr3_nt: TGTGCCAGCAGCTTGAAGGTCTTGCAAGGTGAGCAGTTCTTC
cdr3_aa: CASSLKVLQGEQFF
clone_size: .
v_call: TRBV11-2
d_call: .
cdr3_length: 14
j_call: TRBJ2-1

cdr3_nt: TGCGCCAGCAGCCACCGACTGATCATGGATTCACCCCTCCACTTT
cdr3_aa: CASSHRLIMDSPLHF
clone_size: few
v_call: TRBV4-1
d_call: .
cdr3_length: 15
j_call: TRBJ1-6

cdr3_nt: TGTGCCAGCAGCTCCGGACAGGGTAATTCACCCCTCCACTTT
cdr3_aa: CASSSGQGNSPLHF
clone_size: many
v_call: TRBV12-3/TRBV12-4
d_call: TRBD1
cdr3_length: 14
j_call: TRBJ1-6

cdr3_nt: TGCGCCAGCAGCTCTACCGGGTCTAACACCGGGGAGCTGTTTTTT
cdr3_aa: CASSSTGSNTGELFF
clone_size: few
v_call: TRBV5-1
d_call: .
cdr3_length: 15
j_call: TRBJ2-2

cdr3_nt: TGCAGTGCTATGGAAGCTTTCTTT
cdr3_aa: CSAMEAFF
clone_size: few
v_call: TRBV20-1
d_call: .
cdr3_length: 8
j_call: TRBJ1-1

cdr3_nt: TGCGCCAGCAGCCAAGATCTGGCGACATCCTACGAGCAGTACTTC
cdr3_aa: CASSQDLATSYEQYF
clone_size: few
v_call: TRBV4-3
d_call: .
cdr3_length: 15
j_call: TRBJ2-7

cdr3_nt: TGTGCCAGCTCACCAGGGTCGGGACTACCCCAAGAGACCCAGTACTTC
cdr3_aa: CASSPGSGLPQETQYF
clone_size: .
v_call: TRBV18
d_call: TRBD2
cdr3_length: 16
j_call: TRBJ2-5

cdr3_nt: TGTGCCAGCAGTTCTCGAACCGGGGGGTTCACAGATACGCAGTATTTT
cdr3_aa: CASSSRTGGFTDTQYF
clone_size: .
v_call: TRBV6-5
d_call: TRBD2
cdr3_length: 16
j_call: TRBJ2-3

cdr3_nt: TGTGCCAGCAGTGGTGAGACAGGGATTTCCTACGAGCAGTACTTC
cdr3_aa: CASSGETGISYEQYF
clone_size: .
v_call: TRBV2
d_call: TRBD1
cdr3_length: 15
j_call: TRBJ2-7

cdr3_nt: TGTGCCAGCAGTTACGCCTCCAACAGGGCCTACGAGCAGTACTTC
cdr3_aa: CASSYASNRAYEQYF
clone_size: .
v_call: TRBV6-5
d_call: .
cdr3_length: 15
j_call: TRBJ2-7

cdr3_nt: TGTGCCAGCAGCCGCGGACAGGGGGCCTCAGATACGCAGTATTTT
cdr3_aa: CASSRGQGASDTQYF
clone_size: .
v_call: TRBV27
d_call: TRBD1
cdr3_length: 15
j_call: TRBJ2-3

cdr3_nt: TGCAGCGTTCTCTACAGGGGAGACACTGAAGCTTTCTTT
cdr3_aa: CSVLYRGDTEAFF
clone_size: few
v_call: TRBV29-1
d_call: TRBD1
cdr3_length: 13
j_call: TRBJ1-1

cdr3_nt: TGCGCCAGCAGCTCTACGGGGGGGGCGCAGTTCTTC
cdr3_aa: CASSSTGGAQFF
clone_size: .
v_call: TRBV5-1
d_call: TRBD2
cdr3_length: 12
j_call: TRBJ2-1

cdr3_nt: TGTGCCAGCAGAGACCGGAGTCGAGGTAGAACAGATACGCAGTATTTT
cdr3_aa: CASRDRSRGRTDTQYF
clone_size: .
v_call: TRBV6-1
d_call: .
cdr3_length: 16
j_call: TRBJ2-3

cdr3_nt: TGCGCCAGCAGCCTAATGGGGCGGTCTAGACTGAGCGAGCAGTACTTC
cdr3_aa: CASSLMGRSRLSEQYF
clone_size: .
v_call: TRBV5-1
d_call: .
cdr3_length: 16
j_call: TRBJ2-7

cdr3_nt: TGCAGTGCCACCCAAGAGTGGTTAGCGGGGTCCGAGCCTAAGTACTTC
cdr3_aa: CSATQEWLAGSEPKYF
clone_size: .
v_call: TRBV20-1
d_call: TRBD2
cdr3_length: 16
j_call: TRBJ2-5

cdr3_nt: TGCAGTGCTCCATTTGCAGGAGCCTATGGCTACACCTTC
cdr3_aa: CSAPFAGAYGYTF
clone_size: .
v_call: TRBV20-1
d_call: .
cdr3_length: 13
j_call: TRBJ1-2

cdr3_nt: TGCAGTTTCACGGGACAGGGCTCCTACAATGAGCAGTTCTTC
cdr3_aa: CSFTGQGSYNEQFF
clone_size: .
v_call: TRBV20-1
d_call: TRBD1
cdr3_length: 14
j_call: TRBJ2-1

cdr3_nt: TGTGCCAGCAGTCTACCCCCACCCGGTGGCTACACCTTC
cdr3_aa: CASSLPPPGGYTF
clone_size: .
v_call: TRBV28
d_call: .
cdr3_length: 13
j_call: TRBJ1-2

cdr3_nt: TGCAGTGCCCCGTCCCGCTGGAATGAGCAGTTCTTC
cdr3_aa: CSAPSRWNEQFF
clone_size: few
v_call: TRBV20-1
d_call: .
cdr3_length: 12
j_call: TRBJ2-1

cdr3_nt: TGTGCCAGCACCAGGGACAGAAACTACGAGCAGTACTTC
cdr3_aa: CASTRDRNYEQYF
clone_size: few
v_call: TRBV12-3/TRBV12-4
d_call: TRBD1
cdr3_length: 13
j_call: TRBJ2-7

cdr3_nt: TGTGCCTCCGGAGGGGAAACAGATACGCAGTATTTT
cdr3_aa: CASGGETDTQYF
clone_size: few
v_call: TRBV10-3
d_call: .
cdr3_length: 12
j_call: TRBJ2-3

cdr3_nt: TGCAGTGCTGCGCGGAACACTGAAGCTTTCTTT
cdr3_aa: CSAARNTEAFF
clone_size: few
v_call: TRBV20-1
d_call: .
cdr3_length: 11
j_call: TRBJ1-1

cdr3_nt: TGCGCCAGCAGTGTCCTTTCGGGTAGCGTGGGCTACGAGCAGTACTTC
cdr3_aa: CASSVLSGSVGYEQYF
clone_size: .
v_call: TRBV10-2
d_call: .
cdr3_length: 16
j_call: TRBJ2-7

cdr3_nt: TGCAGTGCTAACAATGGGCTAAGAGAGACCCAGTACTTC
cdr3_aa: CSANNGLRETQYF
clone_size: .
v_call: TRBV20-1
d_call: .
cdr3_length: 13
j_call: TRBJ2-5

cdr3_nt: TGCGCCAGCAGCTTTGGACTAGCGACTCTTCAAGAGACCCAGTACTTC
cdr3_aa: CASSFGLATLQETQYF
clone_size: .
v_call: TRBV5-1
d_call: TRBD2
cdr3_length: 16
j_call: TRBJ2-5

cdr3_nt: TGTGCCAGCAGCGGGACTAGCGTTTACAATGAGCAGTTCTTC
cdr3_aa: CASSGTSVYNEQFF
clone_size: few
v_call: TRBV5-4
d_call: TRBD2
cdr3_length: 14
j_call: TRBJ2-1

cdr3_nt: TGCGCCAGCAGCCCCGGTAGGGCTGAGGACGAGCAGTACTTC
cdr3_aa: CASSPGRAEDEQYF
clone_size: .
v_call: TRBV5-1
d_call: .
cdr3_length: 14
j_call: TRBJ2-7